This T cell receptor (beta chain) derives from a study of blood T cells in healthy people across ages. It was with a sample-barcoded 5' primer and a J-beta primer mix that a second PCR of roughly 7 to 12 cycles was run. TCRdb fed the 5' RACE reads into MiXCR, producing one record per CDR3 protein. The sample records 1.5 million to 2 million distinct CDR3 sequences, about 49% being singletons. The CDR3 contains 14 residues. Germline V gene lookup returns CDR1 MGHRA and CDR2 YSYEKL. Trimming left V 8 bases short and J 4 bases short, with 12 bases between. In this sample, this clonotype turned up a few times. Individuals who donated were healthy Caucasians from Russia aged 6 to 90.

Input material: blood. The chain uses TRBV4-1 and TRBJ2-6; D uncertain. The clonotype originates from a woman between 40 and 50 years old in good health. For the CDR3, the DNA is TGCGCCAGCTCTGTCCCAACGGGGGCCAACGTCCTGACTTTC. Its protein is CASSVPTGANVLTF.